This T cell receptor (beta chain) was identified in a study of T cells expressing NK-cell markers. About the study: Underlying the TCR beta repertoires were sorted CD3+CD56+NKG2C+, CD3+CD56+NKG2C- and CD3+CD56-NKG2C+ T cells. Among eight sequenced donors, seven carried HCMV seropositivity while one was seronegative.

Germline assignment: CDR1 MNHEY and CDR2 SVGAGI. The CDR3 consists of 15 residues. As regards this clonotype: Its antigen is not known.

With the 5' RACE reads reprocessed, TCRdb shows one record per CDR3 protein and no DNA. The sample has 300,000 to 500,000 distinct CDR3 sequences. General study results and limits: For a few donors, these clonotypes were likewise the leading ones in the CD3+CD56-NKG2C+ fraction.

Sequencing was done on a sample of blood T cells: a sorted CD56 or NKG2C T cell subset, CD4+ or CD8+ T cells, or bulk PBMC T cells (not recorded which). The chain carries TRBV6-5 and TRBJ2-5; TCRdb selects TRBD1, and the lack of DNA leaves this call unchecked. This receptor was identified in a woman aged 45-60 years in good health. The CDR3 loop reads CASRPTWQGRETQYF.